The rows below give T cell receptor beta chains drawn from one sample of a study of shared clonotypes between healthy human individuals. Sequenced by immunoSEQ multiplex PCR; TCRdb stores in-frame clones only, minus some. The sample has about 2.2 million clones, around 93% seen once; the top ten hold around 1.8%. The sample comprised naive CD8+ T cells from PBMCs. Every receptor here comes from a man aged 18 to 29 in good health. Some clones in this sample may be carry-over from other donors' samples. Both conserved end residues are trimmed from each CDR3. Fields, in order: V gene, J gene, CDR3 protein.

v_gene: TRBV15
j_gene: TRBJ1-5
CDR3aa: ATSSGPVARPQH

v_gene: TRBV7-2
j_gene: TRBJ1-1
CDR3aa: ASSPQVRDTEAF

v_gene: TRBV10-3
j_gene: TRBJ2-5
CDR3aa: AISDMGVAGEETQY

v_gene: TRBV5-1
j_gene: TRBJ1-1
CDR3aa: ASSLQGAGTEAF

v_gene: TRBV7-9
j_gene: TRBJ1-1
CDR3aa: ASSLRSDTEAF

v_gene: TRBV7-3
j_gene: TRBJ2-1
CDR3aa: ASSLAGGAYNEQF

v_gene: TRBV7-8
j_gene: TRBJ2-1
CDR3aa: ASSLAMSSSYNEQF

v_gene: TRBV4-1
j_gene: TRBJ2-1
CDR3aa: ASRQDASRSGEQF

v_gene: TRBV6-6
j_gene: TRBJ1-5
CDR3aa: ATRPLNSNQPQH

v_gene: TRBV5-1
j_gene: TRBJ2-5
CDR3aa: ASAVAGVPLRDETQY

v_gene: TRBV28
j_gene: TRBJ2-5
CDR3aa: ASSSLWMETQY

v_gene: TRBV7-9
j_gene: TRBJ2-7
CDR3aa: ASSLPNYEQY

v_gene: TRBV19
j_gene: TRBJ1-1
CDR3aa: ASRDWGRDTEAF

v_gene: TRBV5-1
j_gene: TRBJ2-3
CDR3aa: ASSFGTDTQY

v_gene: TRBV5-1
j_gene: TRBJ1-1
CDR3aa: ASSLVEGLTEAF

v_gene: TRBV27
j_gene: TRBJ2-1
CDR3aa: ASSGVNEQF

v_gene: TRBV28
j_gene: TRBJ2-1
CDR3aa: ASSFPGQGNEQF

v_gene: TRBV5-6
j_gene: TRBJ2-7
CDR3aa: ASSPRDISYEQY

v_gene: TRBV4-1
j_gene: TRBJ2-1
CDR3aa: ASSQDQLAGEGANEQF

v_gene: TRBV7-9
j_gene: TRBJ1-1
CDR3aa: ASSRDTLTEAF

v_gene: TRBV9
j_gene: TRBJ1-5
CDR3aa: ASSVTRQGNQPQH

v_gene: TRBV15
j_gene: TRBJ2-3
CDR3aa: ATSGGQGELDTQY

v_gene: TRBV28
j_gene: TRBJ1-4
CDR3aa: ASRDYATNEKLF

v_gene: TRBV4-1
j_gene: TRBJ1-5
CDR3aa: ASSQDSTYLGQPQH

v_gene: TRBV5-6
j_gene: TRBJ1-1
CDR3aa: ASSLGKAEAF

v_gene: TRBV7-9
j_gene: TRBJ2-2
CDR3aa: AEGLAGVAGELF

v_gene: TRBV28
j_gene: TRBJ2-2
CDR3aa: ASSAGLAGGTELF

v_gene: TRBV7-9
j_gene: TRBJ2-2
CDR3aa: ASSSLGGELF

v_gene: TRBV5-6
j_gene: TRBJ1-1
CDR3aa: ASSLNPVMNTEAF

v_gene: TRBV5-1
j_gene: TRBJ2-1
CDR3aa: ASSLLLTTGADLYNEQF

v_gene: TRBV7-9
j_gene: TRBJ1-4
CDR3aa: ASSSPEETGNQGEKLF

v_gene: TRBV9
j_gene: TRBJ1-5
CDR3aa: ASSVAGGSNQPQH

v_gene: TRBV7-2
j_gene: TRBJ2-2
CDR3aa: ASSPGTSGRGRTGELF

v_gene: TRBV9
j_gene: TRBJ2-1
CDR3aa: ASSVGGGRAPNEQF

v_gene: TRBV28
j_gene: TRBJ2-3
CDR3aa: ASSSLIGSYTDTQY

v_gene: TRBV21-1
j_gene: TRBJ2-5
CDR3aa: ASSTLPYSDSINTGTQY

v_gene: TRBV5-4
j_gene: TRBJ1-1
CDR3aa: ASSFIGLGDTEAF

v_gene: TRBV9
j_gene: TRBJ2-4
CDR3aa: ASSVAAGLAKNIQY

v_gene: TRBV7-2
j_gene: TRBJ1-4
CDR3aa: ASSLGGNEKLF